The 10 T cell receptor beta chains in this list originate from one sample, sequenced in a study of neoadjuvant anti-PD-1 for oral cavity cancer. Repertoires were generated with immunoSEQ multiplex PCR, while TCRdb's copy carries only in-frame clones and drops some. The table shows some 15,000 clones, with 65% to 75% occurring only once. The input for sequencing was PBMCs, taken before nivolumab (anti-PD-1) treatment. The receptors here all came from a person aged 35 to 85 with oral cavity squamous cell carcinoma.

The rearrangement links TRBV7-9 to TRBJ1-4; 7 nucleotides align to TRBD1. CDR3 length: 16 amino acids. Germline V gives CDR1 SEHNR, CDR2 FQNEAQ (reference sequence). The J segment lost 6 bases and the V segment lost 2 bases, leaving 9 bases of the junction unmatched. CDR3 sequence: CASSLRTGWRDEKLFF. CDR3 DNA sequence: TGTGCCAGCAGCTTACGGACAGGATGGAGGGATGAAAAACTGTTTTTT.

The V and J genes are TRBV6-6 and TRBJ1-2, with D uncertain. The V gene's germline CDR1 is MNHNY and CDR2 SVGAGI (reference sequence). The CDR3 length is 12 residues. Trimming took 2 bases from V and 6 from J, leaving 7 bases between them. For the CDR3, the DNA is TGTGCCAGCAGTTACGGGCCCGATGGCTACACCTTC. The encoded protein is CASSYGPDGYTF.

This clone appeared a single time. The chain combines TRBV2 with TRBJ1-1; no reliable D call. The CDR3 sequence is 11 residues long. Trimming removed 3 bases from V and 11 bases from J, with 10 bases in between. Germline loops: CDR1 SNHLY, CDR2 FYNNEI. CDR3 in amino acids: CASSDGVEAFF. In DNA, the CDR3 is TGTGCCAGCAGTGATGGGGTAGAGGCTTTCTTT.

This clone showed up just once. The chain links TRBV4-1 to TRBJ2-5, with 14 bases identical to TRBD2. V was pared by 4 bases and J by 5 bases, with 6 bases of the junction left unmatched. CDR3 length equals 16 residues. Germline CDR1 reads MGHRA; CDR2 reads YSYEKL. In nucleotides, the CDR3 is TGCGCCAGCAGCCGACTAGCGGGGGGGAGAGAGGAGACCCAGTACTTC. The encoded protein is CASSRLAGGREETQYF.

The chain couples TRBV19 to TRBJ2-4; 9 nucleotides line up with TRBD2. Unmatched junction bases numbered 13, after V lost 5 bases and J lost 2 bases. The germline V gene encodes CDR1 LNHDA and CDR2 SQIVND (reference sequence). There are 18 residues in the CDR3. CDR3 sequence (DNA): TGTGCCAGTAGTTACGTAGCGGGAGCCGTCGCTACCAAAAACATTCAGTACTTC. Protein product: CASSYVAGAVATKNIQYF.

The chain combines TRBV10-2 with TRBJ1-1; D is undetermined. Trimming removed 5 bases at V and 4 bases at J, with 8 bases between. The CDR3 consists of 12 residues. CDR1 is WSHSY and CDR2 is SAAADI in the germline V gene. The CDR3 DNA sequence: TGCGCCAGCAGTCATGGTGGCACTGAAGCTTTCTTT. Its protein product is CASSHGGTEAFF.

The chain is built from TRBV9 and TRBJ1-1; D may be TRBD1 (6 bases). CDR1 and CDR2 (germline): SGDLS, YYNGEE. V was clipped by 8 bases and J by 5 bases, with 22 bases between them. The CDR3 consists of 15 residues. CDR3 DNA: TGTGCCAGTAGCCGGGTTGGGGGGCTAGGGACTGAAGCTTTCTTT. Protein sequence: CASSRVGGLGTEAFF.

For the CDR3, the DNA is TGCGCCAGCAGCTTGGGCGGACTAGCGGTCGATGAGCAGTTCTTC. Encoded protein: CASSLGGLAVDEQFF. The chain recombines TRBV5-1 with TRBJ2-1; 10 positions agree with TRBD2. V lost 0 bases to trimming and J lost 8 bases; unmatched junction nucleotides: 5. Germline V gives CDR1 SGHRS, CDR2 YFSETQ. The CDR3 is 15 amino acids.

The CDR3 is CASSERRTDTQYF. In DNA form, the CDR3 reads TGCGCCAGCAGTGAGAGGCGCACAGATACGCAGTATTTT. V gene TRBV10-1 combines with J gene TRBJ2-3, with no clear D. The CDR3 runs to 13 residues. V was clipped by 2 bases and J by 1 base, with 4 bases between them. The germline V gene has CDR1 WNHNN and CDR2 SYGVQD (reference sequence).

The V gene is TRBV13, the J gene TRBJ2-7; TRBD2 matches at 13 bases. J was trimmed by 7 bases and V by 4 bases; bases with no gene match: 10. This CDR3 spans 16 amino acids. CDR1 is PRHDT and CDR2 is FYEKMQ in the germline V gene (reference sequence). CDR3 DNA sequence: TGTGCCAGCAGCTATTCTCCGGGACTAGCGGGGCGAGAGCAGTACTTC. Translating it yields CASSYSPGLAGREQYF.